The 12 T cell receptor beta chains presented below share a single source sample, sequenced in a study of cytomegalovirus exposure and HLA in healthy donors. 13 Jbeta primers and 60 Vbeta primers were used for the PCR. The protocol was immunoSEQ multiplex PCR, while the TCRdb copy is restricted to in-frame clones and leaves out a portion. This table has 150,000 to 200,000 clones, over 65% appearing once. Input material: PBMCs. The receptors were gathered from a boy between 2 and 10 years old in good health and CMV-seronegative.

The table lists this clone with a count of one. The chain uses TRBV6-1 and TRBJ2-3, with D unclear. The CDR3 runs 15 residues. The ends were cut back, 3 bases at V and 2 bases at J, with 12 bases in the middle. Germline loops: CDR1 MNHNS, CDR2 SASEGT. For the CDR3, the DNA is TGTGCCAGCAGTGATATACGCACATCCACAGATACGCAGTATTTT. Translated, it gives CASSDIRTSTDTQYF.

This chain connects TRBV5-4 to TRBJ1-6; D is perhaps TRBD1 (5 bases). The CDR3 is made up of 16 amino acids. Germline CDR1 SGHNT, CDR2 YYREEE (reference sequence). Between the trimmed V and J ends, which lost 4 bases and 6 bases, there was a span of 17 bases. In DNA form, the CDR3 reads TGTGCCAGCAGCGCGGGTGGAGGGGCTGGTAATTCACCCCTCCACTTT. Amino acid sequence: CASSAGGGAGNSPLHF.

The V and J genes are TRBV5-6 and TRBJ2-7, with a possible D match to TRBD1 (6 bases). V was clipped by 3 bases and J by 0 bases, with 13 bases between them. The CDR3 is 15 amino acids. Germline loops: CDR1 SGHDT, CDR2 YYEEEE. Written as DNA, the CDR3 is TGTGCCAGCAGCTATGGGGGCGGGTTCTCCTACGAGCAGTACTTC. Protein: CASSYGGGFSYEQYF. The full variable domain, with the rest looked up from reference TRBV5-6 and TRBJ2-7, is DAGVTQSPTHLIKTRGQQVTLRCSPKSGHDTVSWYQQALGQGPQFIFQYYEEEERQRGNFPDRFSGHQFPNYSSELNVNALLLGDSALYLCASSYGGGFSYEQYFGPGTRLTVT.

The gene calls are TRBV4-2 and TRBJ1-2; D unclear. CDR3 length: 15 residues. Per germline, CDR1 LGHNA and CDR2 YNFKEQ. V lost 2 bases to trimming and J lost 2 bases, with 12 bases between them. The CDR3 nucleotides read TGTGCCAGCAGCCAACTTGTCCGGGAAAACTATGGCTACACCTTC. Protein sequence: CASSQLVRENYGYTF.

As to this clone: The junction and the germline gene differ at one end; a read error may be behind it. This chain uses TRBV7-7 with TRBJ1-1, with TRBD1 matching over 9 bases. The CDR3 spans 13 residues. Looked up from germline, CDR1 is SSHAT and CDR2 is FNYEAQ (reference sequence). In nucleotides, the CDR3 is TGTGCTAGCAGCAGGGACAGGGTCACTGAAGCTTTCTTT. This codes for CASSRDRVTEAFF.

This chain connects TRBV19 to TRBJ2-2, with TRBD1 matching 9 bases. Germline V lookup: CDR1 LNHDA, CDR2 SQIVND (reference sequence). The junction had 8 bases not matched to a gene; V was cut back by 7 bases and J by 5 bases. The CDR3 is made up of 15 amino acids. CDR3 DNA sequence: TGTGCCAGTACTGCGGACAGGGGTACAACCGGGGAGCTGTTTTTT. As protein: CASTADRGTTGELFF.

This chain uses TRBV5-4 with TRBJ1-3; D uncertain. CDR1 and CDR2 from the germline V gene are SGHNT and YYREEE (reference sequence). V was pared by 4 bases and J by 2 bases, with 13 bases between. This CDR3 has 15 amino acids. CDR3 protein: CASSMTIGPGNTIYF. In DNA form, the CDR3 reads TGTGCCAGCAGCATGACTATCGGGCCTGGAAACACCATATATTTT.

The chain joins TRBV6-1 to TRBJ2-7; TRBD2 matches 16 bases. This CDR3 has 14 residues. Germline assignment: CDR1 MNHNS and CDR2 SASEGT. Trimming cost V 7 bases and J 6 bases; bases outside gene matches: 3. CDR3 DNA sequence: TGTGCCAGCACGGGACTAGCGGGGGGGGCCGAGCAGTACTTC. Protein product: CASTGLAGGAEQYF.

The V gene is TRBV7-9, the J gene TRBJ1-2, with D tentatively TRBD1 (5 bases). CDR3 size: 13 residues. Per germline, CDR1 SEHNR and CDR2 FQNEAQ (reference sequence). V lost 5 bases, J lost 3 bases, and 10 bases lay in between. CDR3: CASSPRTYYGYTF. In nucleotides, the CDR3 is TGTGCCAGCAGCCCCCGGACATACTATGGCTACACCTTC.

The rearrangement links TRBV23-1 to TRBJ2-5, with 9 bases that match TRBD1. TRBV23-1 is reported as an ORF; its role is uncertain. The CDR3 is made up of 16 amino acids. Germline trimming cut 10 bases from V and 1 base from J; bases unmatched to any gene: 13. As DNA, the CDR3 is TGCGCCACTAACCCAAAGGACAGGGGTATCCAAGAGACCCAGTACTTC. It translates to CATNPKDRGIQETQYF.

This chain connects TRBV2 to TRBJ2-1; 11 nucleotides agree with TRBD2. The CDR3 loop spans 18 amino acids. The germline gives CDR1 SNHLY, CDR2 FYNNEI. V was clipped by 7 bases and J by 10 bases; unmatched bases: 21. This chain's CDR3 is CASNDPLAGGPTGREQFF. In DNA form, the CDR3 reads TGTGCCAGCAACGACCCCTTAGCGGGGGGGCCCACGGGTAGGGAGCAGTTCTTC. Full variable domain (rest looked up from reference TRBV2 and TRBJ2-1): EPEVTQTPSHQVTQMGQEVILRCVPISNHLYFYWYRQILGQKVEFLVSFYNNEISEKSEIFDDQFSVERPDGSNFTLKIRSTKLEDSAMYFCASNDPLAGGPTGREQFFGPGTRLTVL.

This sequence joins TRBV20-1 and TRBJ2-5; weak D call: TRBD1 (6 bases). Germline CDR1 and CDR2: DFQATT and SNEGSKA (reference sequence). Trimming cost V 5 bases and J 5 bases, with 9 bases left between them. The CDR3 length is 11 residues. The CDR3 loop reads CSAPQGETQYF. CDR3 coding DNA: TGCAGTGCTCCTCAGGGGGAGACCCAGTACTTC.